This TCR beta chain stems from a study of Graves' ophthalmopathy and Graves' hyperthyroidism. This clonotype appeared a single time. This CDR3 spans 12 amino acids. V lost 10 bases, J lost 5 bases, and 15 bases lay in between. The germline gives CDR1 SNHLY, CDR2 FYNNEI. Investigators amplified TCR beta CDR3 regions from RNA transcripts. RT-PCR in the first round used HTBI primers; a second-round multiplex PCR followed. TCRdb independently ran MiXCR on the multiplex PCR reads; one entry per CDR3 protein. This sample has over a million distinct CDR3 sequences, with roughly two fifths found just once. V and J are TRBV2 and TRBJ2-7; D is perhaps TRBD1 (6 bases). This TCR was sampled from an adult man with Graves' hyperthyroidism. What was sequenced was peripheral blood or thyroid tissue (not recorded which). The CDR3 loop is CAIRAGVNEQYF. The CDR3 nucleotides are TGTGCCATCAGGGCAGGGGTAAACGAGCAGTACTTC.